Sequencing of this TCR beta chain was carried out in a study of cytomegalovirus exposure and HLA in healthy donors. Whole-study results and caveats: Data from an earlier analysis indicated that most TCR beta V segments were productive either about 87% or about 30% of the time. An analysis that was carried out later associated 16,951 TCR beta sequences with HLA alleles at 0.05 false discovery rate. Immune exposure information available was restricted to CMV serostatus. When a later analysis compared HLA-associated TCR beta chains with equally common others, the HLA-associated chains turned out to be more clonally expanded and to have lower generation probabilities.

Trimming took 2 bases from V and 8 from J, leaving 16 bases between them. The length of the CDR3 is 15 residues. Looked up from germline, CDR1 is SEHNR and CDR2 is FQNEAQ (reference sequence). This clone was seen only once. The antigen is not known. Primers included in the PCR were 60 Vbeta and 13 Jbeta primers. Here immunoSEQ multiplex PCR was the method, and the copy in TCRdb shows in-frame clones only, minus some. The top ten hold roughly 4.1% of the sample, which has about 130,000 clones, roughly 71% seen once. The receptor comes from a woman aged 45-65 years in good health and CMV-seropositive. The chain carries TRBV7-9 and TRBJ1-3; the D gene is possibly TRBD1 (6 bases). The sequencing input was PBMCs. CDR3 in DNA: TGTGCCAGCAGCTTACTCGGACAGCATGTAGACACCATATATTTT. Its protein is CASSLLGQHVDTIYF. Together with reference TRBV7-9 and TRBJ1-3, the CDR3 gives the full variable domain: DTGVSQNPRHKITKRGQNVTFRCDPISEHNRLYWYRQTLGQGPEFLTYFQNEAQLEKSRLLSDRFSAERPKGSFSTLEIQRTEQGDSAMYLCASSLLGQHVDTIYFGEGSWLTVV.